A single sample is the source of the 25 T cell receptor beta chains below, sequenced in a study of T cells in women clearing cervical HPV infection. TCRdb's table, derived via immunoSEQ multiplex PCR, lists solely in-frame clones and lacks some. In total, the table holds about 39,000 clones. The sequenced material came from blood buffy coat. Receptor source: a woman between 18 and 69 years old with a cervical HPV16 infection that either progressed to CIN3+ or cleared (not recorded which).

This clone is classed as medium-sized (0.01 to 0.1%) by frequency. The read terminates 3 residues before the CDR3 end, so the remaining end is supplied by the germline J gene. Other DNA sequences in this specimen translate into the identical CDR3. The chain has TRBV7-3 and TRBJ2-1, with D maybe TRBD2 (6 bases). Trimming pared 0 bases from V and 2 bases from J, leaving 8 bases between. The germline V gene has CDR1 SGHTA and CDR2 FQGTGA. This CDR3 is built from 15 residues. CDR3 protein: CASSLTSGAYNEQFF. CDR3 DNA, as far as it was read: TGTGCCAGCAGCTTAACATCGGGGGCCTACAATGAG.

Worth noting for this clone: The observed sequence ends 3 residues before the CDR3 terminus, with the missing tail filled in from the germline J gene. This chain links TRBV6-1 with TRBJ1-5; D unresolved. V was shortened by 1 base and J by 4 bases, with 11 bases between the two germline ends. Germline V gene sequence: CDR1 MNHNS, CDR2 SASEGT. CDR3 length equals 15 residues. The part of the CDR3 DNA that was read is TGTGCCAGCAGTGAAGAGGCAGATCCGAATCAGCCC. It is translated as CASSEEADPNQP. The entire CDR3 sequence reads CASSEEADPNQPQHF.

On this clone itself: Read data end 3 residues before the CDR3 end; the end is taken from the germline J gene. The chain carries TRBV7-2 and TRBJ1-2; weak D call: TRBD1 (5 bases). The CDR3 has 14 residues. Germline loops: CDR1 SGHTA, CDR2 FQGNSA. The CDR3 loop is CASSPRQGWSDYTF. The CDR3 DNA, read in part, is TGTGCCAGCAGCCCGAGGCAGGGATGGAGCGAC.

To note about this clone: The read ends 3 residues early relative to the CDR3; the germline J gene fills the gap. V is TRBV11-2 and J is TRBJ1-2; 7 bases match TRBD1. With 5 bases clipped from V and 2 bases from J, the junction kept 5 bases outside the gene matches. CDR1 and CDR2 from the germline V gene are SGHAT and FQNNGV. The CDR3 runs 14 residues. CDR3 amino acids: CASSQLQGNYGYTF. The CDR3 bases that were read are TGTGCCAGCAGCCAACTACAGGGGAACTATGGC.

Details on this clone: Read data end 3 residues before the CDR3 end; the end is taken from the germline J gene. This sequence joins TRBV7-9 and TRBJ1-4, with a weak D call TRBD1 (6 bases). Germline V gene data show CDR1 as SEHNR and CDR2 as FQNEAQ (reference sequence). The V end was cut by 3 bases, the J end by 6 bases, with 8 bases between. The CDR3 runs to 13 residues. CDR3 residues: CASSLGADEKLFF. CDR3 DNA (partial): TGTGCCAGCAGCTTGGGGGCGGATGAAAAA.

About this clone itself: With the read ending 3 residues before the CDR3 end, the germline J gene is used to fill in that end. This chain uses TRBV20-1 with TRBJ1-3; perhaps TRBD1 as D (5 bases). This CDR3 contains 15 residues. Deletions cut 0 bases from V and 2 bases from J, with 11 bases between. In germline, CDR1 is DFQATT, CDR2 SNEGSKA (reference sequence). The chain's CDR3 is CSARDQGEAGNTIYF. The sequenced CDR3 bases are TGCAGTGCTAGAGATCAGGGTGAGGCTGGAAACACC.

Turning to this clone: Read coverage stops 3 residues before the CDR3 terminus; the germline J gene supplies the remainder. The chain joins TRBV7-8 to TRBJ2-4; 10 positions match TRBD1. Germline CDR1 SGHVS, CDR2 FQNEAQ. The CDR3 loop spans 14 amino acids. The chain's CDR3 is CASSSGQGPRSQYF. Partial CDR3 DNA: TGTGCCAGCAGCTCGGGACAGGGGCCACGGTCT.

Of note for this clone: The CDR3 is cut off 3 residues early in the read; its end comes from the germline J gene. The chain employs TRBV12-3 or TRBV12-4 and TRBJ1-1; D is possibly TRBD1 (6 bases). This CDR3 is 17 amino acids long. Trimming stripped 5 bases from V and 6 bases from J, with 25 bases between. The sequenced CDR3 bases are TGTGCCAGCAGTGCCAGGCGGGGGCGGGATTTCGGGGCTGAA. Protein sequence: CASSARRGRDFGAE. In full, the CDR3 is CASSARRGRDFGAEAFF.

Notes on this clone: The observed sequence ends 3 residues before the CDR3 terminus, with the missing tail filled in from the germline J gene. The chain couples TRBV29-1 to TRBJ2-7; the match to TRBD2 covers 8 bases. Germline-derived CDR1 and CDR2 are SQVTM and ANQGSEA. V was clipped by 6 bases and J by 4 bases; unmatched bases: 8. The CDR3 sequence is 13 residues long. The CDR3 sequence: CSVLRGGMYEQYF. The DNA read from the CDR3 is TGCAGCGTCCTTCGGGGGGGGATGTACGAG.

Details on this clone: The sequenced fragment ends 3 residues before the CDR3 boundary, so the rest is inferred from the germline J gene. The J gene is TRBJ2-5, the V gene TRBV5-1; TRBD1 agrees at 9 bases. V was pared by 5 bases and J by 2 bases, with 4 bases of the junction left unmatched. CDR1 SGHRS and CDR2 YFSETQ come from the germline V gene. The CDR3 runs to 14 residues. The CDR3 bases that were read are TGCGCCAGCAGTTACGGACAGGGGCAAGAGACC. This encodes CASSYGQGQET. The full-length CDR3 reads as CASSYGQGQETQYF.

Worth noting for this clone: The missing CDR3 end, 3 residues past where the read stops, is filled in from the germline J gene. The rearrangement uses TRBV20-1 and TRBJ2-7; 14 bases line up with TRBD2. The CDR3 consists of 14 residues. With 6 bases clipped from V and 4 bases from J, the junction kept 5 bases outside the gene matches. Per the germline V gene, CDR1 is DFQATT and CDR2 is SNEGSKA (reference sequence). Partial CDR3 DNA: TGCAGTGCCGGACTAGCGGGAGGTTCGTACGAG. It yields the protein CSAGLAGGSYE. In full, the CDR3 reads CSAGLAGGSYEQYF.

On this clone: The DNA ends 3 residues before the CDR3 does, and the rest of the CDR3 is filled in from the germline J gene. V usage is TRBV20-1 and J usage is TRBJ2-6, with a tentative D call TRBD2 (6 bases). Per the germline V gene, CDR1 is DFQATT and CDR2 is SNEGSKA (reference sequence). V dropped 0 bases and J dropped 4 bases, with 16 bases sitting between them. CDR3 length equals 17 residues. CDR3 residues: CSAREQGGPAGANVLTF. The part of the CDR3 DNA that was read is TGCAGTGCTAGAGAGCAAGGAGGGCCGGCGGGGGCCAACGTC.

Worth noting for this clone: The read comes to an end 3 residues before the CDR3 does, leaving the germline J gene to fill in the end. The chain couples TRBV19 to TRBJ1-2, with D maybe TRBD1 (5 bases). The CDR3 sequence is 15 residues long. Germline loops: CDR1 LNHDA, CDR2 SQIVND (reference sequence). The CDR3 spells CASSIAGGYDYDYTF. The covered CDR3 bases are TGTGCCAGTAGTATAGCGGGGGGATATGACTACGAC.

With regard to this clone: Read coverage stops 3 residues before the CDR3 terminus; the germline J gene supplies the remainder. The chain joins TRBV30 to TRBJ2-1; 10 positions match TRBD2. The CDR3 is 15 amino acids. Germline values: CDR1 GTSNPN, CDR2 SVGIG (reference sequence). Trimming removed 0 bases from V and 5 bases from J; junction bases left unmatched: 4. The DNA read from the CDR3 is TGTGCCTGGAGTGTGAGCGGGAGGGCTAACAATGAG. As protein: CAWSVSGRANNE. The full CDR3 protein is CAWSVSGRANNEQFF.

About this clone itself: The read ends 3 residues early relative to the CDR3; the germline J gene fills the gap. The chain carries TRBV2 and TRBJ2-2, with TRBD1 matching 9 bases. The CDR3 is 16 residues long. Trimming removed 7 bases from V and 1 base from J; junction bases left unmatched: 7. Germline loops: CDR1 SNHLY, CDR2 FYNNEI. The chain's CDR3 is CASKRRGQGNTGELFF. The part of the CDR3 DNA that was read is TGTGCCAGCAAGCGCAGGGGACAGGGGAACACCGGGGAG.

For this clone: The missing CDR3 end, 3 residues past where the read stops, is filled in from the germline J gene. This chain links TRBV19 with TRBJ2-7, with TRBD1 matching over 9 bases. V was pared by 5 bases and J by 4 bases, with 9 bases of the junction left unmatched. The CDR3 has 15 amino acids. Germline V gives CDR1 LNHDA, CDR2 SQIVND (reference sequence). The sequenced part of the CDR3 DNA is TGTGCCAGTAGTTCCCCCGGGACAGGGCTTTACGAG. It yields the protein CASSSPGTGLYE. The whole CDR3 sequence is CASSSPGTGLYEQYF.

A word on this clone: One end of the junction varies from germline; a read error may be responsible. The read terminates 3 residues ahead of where the CDR3 ends, so the germline J gene completes it. The chain has TRBV4-2 and TRBJ1-6; the D gene is possibly TRBD1 (6 bases). CDR1 and CDR2 (germline): LGHNA, YNFKEQ. This CDR3 spans 15 amino acids. The CDR3 bases that were read are TGCGCCAGCAGCCTTAATTCGGACAGTAGTTCACCC. Protein product: CASSLNSDSSSP. The complete CDR3 sequence is CASSLNSDSSSPLHF.

For this clone: The read ends 3 residues early relative to the CDR3; the germline J gene fills the gap. This rearrangement joins TRBV6-1 to TRBJ1-6; D possibly corresponds to TRBD1 (6 bases). V lost 0 bases and J 10 bases, leaving 16 bases between the germline ends. CDR3 length: 16 amino acids. Germline V gene lookup returns CDR1 MNHNS and CDR2 SASEGT. The CDR3 spells CASSEARSGGRSPLHF. The DNA read from the CDR3 is TGTGCCAGCAGTGAAGCTAGATCGGGGGGCAGGTCACCC.

Worth noting for this clone: The read halts 3 residues ahead of the CDR3 end, with the missing end drawn from the germline J gene. The chain has TRBV7-9 and TRBJ2-4; no firm D call. CDR1 and CDR2 from the germline V gene are SEHNR and FQNEAQ (reference sequence). The CDR3 totals 14 residues. This CDR3 reads CASSLVQEGYGQYF. CDR3 DNA, as far as it was read: TGTGCCAGCAGCTTAGTGCAGGAAGGCTATGGT.

Comments on this clone: The read ends 3 residues before the CDR3 terminus; that terminus is restored from the germline J gene. The chain carries TRBV27 and TRBJ1-2; TRBD1 aligns across 8 bases. With 5 bases clipped from V and 6 bases from J, the junction kept 11 bases outside the gene matches. The CDR3 contains 15 residues. The germline CDR1 and CDR2 sequences are MNHEY and SMNVEV (reference sequence). The part of the CDR3 DNA that was read is TGTGCCAGCAGTCCGTGGGACAGGATAGCGGATGGC. This encodes CASSPWDRIADG. The full CDR3 protein reads CASSPWDRIADGYTF.

For this clone: The CDR3 end lies 3 residues beyond the end of the read and is filled in from the germline J gene. The V call is TRBV5-6, the J call TRBJ2-5; 7 bases map to TRBD1. V gave up 7 bases and J gave up 2 bases; unmatched junction bases: 11. Germline-derived CDR1 and CDR2 are SGHDT and YYEEEE. The CDR3 is 15 residues long. Incomplete CDR3 DNA: TGTGCCAGCGCTTTCACCCCGGGACAGCAAGAGACC. As protein: CASAFTPGQQET. The whole CDR3 reads CASAFTPGQQETQYF. The full variable domain, rest sourced from reference TRBV5-6 and TRBJ2-5, is DAGVTQSPTHLIKTRGQQVTLRCSPKSGHDTVSWYQQALGQGPQFIFQYYEEEERQRGNFPDRFSGHQFPNYSSELNVNALLLGDSALYLCASAFTPGQQETQYFGPGTRLLVL.

As regards this clone: The read falls 3 residues short of the CDR3 end, and the missing part is taken from the germline J gene. V usage is TRBV5-6 and J usage is TRBJ1-1; tentative D call: TRBD1 (5 bases). Per the germline V gene, CDR1 is SGHDT and CDR2 is YYEEEE. V lost 4 bases to trimming and J lost 6 bases, with 16 bases between them. The CDR3 has 14 residues. This CDR3 reads CASSPAIRGAEAFF. CDR3 bases read: TGTGCCAGCAGCCCAGCGATACGGGGGGCTGAA. The full variable domain, with the rest looked up from reference TRBV5-6 and TRBJ1-1, is DAGVTQSPTHLIKTRGQQVTLRCSPKSGHDTVSWYQQALGQGPQFIFQYYEEEERQRGNFPDRFSGHQFPNYSSELNVNALLLGDSALYLCASSPAIRGAEAFFGQGTRLTVV.

As for this clone: The read comes to an end 3 residues before the CDR3 does, leaving the germline J gene to fill in the end. The chain uses TRBV4-1 and TRBJ2-7; 8 bases match TRBD2. The CDR3 is 14 residues long. The ends lost 4 bases at V and 2 bases at J; junction bases unmatched: 4. CDR1 and CDR2 from the germline V gene are MGHRA and YSYEKL. The DNA read from the CDR3 is TGCGCCAGCAGCCGGAGCGGGGGAGCCTACGAG. Amino acids: CASSRSGGAYE. The whole CDR3 sequence reads CASSRSGGAYEQYF.

Comment on this clone: With the read ending 3 residues before the CDR3 end, the germline J gene is used to fill in that end. The chain recombines TRBV19 with TRBJ2-3; no clear D gene. The V end lost 8 bases, the J end lost 2 bases, and 11 bases lay between the germline ends. Germline V CDR1 and CDR2: LNHDA, SQIVND (reference sequence). CDR3 length: 13 residues. CDR3: CASQEGSTDTQYF. The sequenced part of the CDR3 DNA is TGTGCCAGTCAGGAAGGCTCCACAGATACG.

Concerning this clone: With the read ending 3 residues before the CDR3 end, the germline J gene is used to fill in that end. The J gene is TRBJ2-1, the V gene TRBV19; 7 bases agree with TRBD2. J gave up 7 bases and V 4 bases, and 7 bases lay outside the gene matches. The CDR3 runs to 14 residues. The germline V gene encodes CDR1 LNHDA and CDR2 SQIVND (reference sequence). The CDR3 bases that were read are TGTGCCAGTAGTACATACCTAGCGGAAAATGAG. Protein: CASSTYLAENE. The CDR3 in its entirety is CASSTYLAENEQFF.